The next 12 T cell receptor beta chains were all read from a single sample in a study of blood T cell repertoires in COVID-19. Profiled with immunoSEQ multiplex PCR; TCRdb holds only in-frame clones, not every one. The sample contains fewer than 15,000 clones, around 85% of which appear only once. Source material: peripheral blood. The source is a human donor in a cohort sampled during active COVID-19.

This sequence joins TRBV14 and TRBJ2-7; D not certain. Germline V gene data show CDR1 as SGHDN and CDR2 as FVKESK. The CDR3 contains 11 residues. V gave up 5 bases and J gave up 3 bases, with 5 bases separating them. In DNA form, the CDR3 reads TGTGCCAGCAGCGCCTACTACGAGCAGTACTTC. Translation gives CASSAYYEQYF.

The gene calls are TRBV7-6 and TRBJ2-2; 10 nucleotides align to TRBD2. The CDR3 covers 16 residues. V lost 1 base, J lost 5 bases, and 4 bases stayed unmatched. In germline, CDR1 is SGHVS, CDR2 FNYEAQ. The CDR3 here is CASSLVETSGTGELFF. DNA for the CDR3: TGTGCCAGCAGCTTAGTCGAGACTAGCGGGACCGGGGAGCTGTTTTTT.

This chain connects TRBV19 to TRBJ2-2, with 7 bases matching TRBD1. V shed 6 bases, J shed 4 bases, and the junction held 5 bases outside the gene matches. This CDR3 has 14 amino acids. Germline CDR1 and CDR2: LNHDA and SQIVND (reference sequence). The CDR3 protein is CASRLQGSTGELFF. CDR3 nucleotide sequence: TGTGCCAGTAGGTTACAGGGGTCCACCGGGGAGCTGTTTTTT. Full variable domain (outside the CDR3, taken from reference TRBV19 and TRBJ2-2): DGGITQSPKYLFRKEGQNVTLSCEQNLNHDAMYWYRQDPGQGLRLIYYSQIVNDFQKGDIAEGYSVSREKKESFPLTVTSAQKNPTAFYLCASRLQGSTGELFFGEGSRLTVL.

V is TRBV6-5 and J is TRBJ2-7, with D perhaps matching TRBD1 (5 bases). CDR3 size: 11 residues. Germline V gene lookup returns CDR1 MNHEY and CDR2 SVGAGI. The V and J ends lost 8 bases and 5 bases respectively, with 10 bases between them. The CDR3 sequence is CASATRDEQYF. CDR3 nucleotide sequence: TGTGCCAGCGCCACCAGGGACGAGCAGTACTTC.

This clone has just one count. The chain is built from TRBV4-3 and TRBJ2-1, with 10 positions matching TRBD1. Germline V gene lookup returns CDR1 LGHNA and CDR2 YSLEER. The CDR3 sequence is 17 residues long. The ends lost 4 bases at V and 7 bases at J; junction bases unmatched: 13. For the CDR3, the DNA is TGCGCCAGCAGCCCCCGAGTTGGGGACAGGGGAGCAAATGAGCAGTTCTTC. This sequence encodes CASSPRVGDRGANEQFF.

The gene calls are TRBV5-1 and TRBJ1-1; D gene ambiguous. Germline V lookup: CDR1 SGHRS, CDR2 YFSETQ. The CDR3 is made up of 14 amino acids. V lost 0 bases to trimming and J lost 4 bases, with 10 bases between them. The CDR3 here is CASSLGEGGTEAFF. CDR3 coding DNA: TGCGCCAGCAGCTTGGGAGAGGGAGGCACTGAAGCTTTCTTT.

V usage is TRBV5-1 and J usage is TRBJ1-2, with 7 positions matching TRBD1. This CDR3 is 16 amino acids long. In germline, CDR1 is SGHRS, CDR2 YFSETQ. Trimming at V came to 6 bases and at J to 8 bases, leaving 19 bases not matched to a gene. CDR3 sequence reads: CASTREGTVSSPGYTF. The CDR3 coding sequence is TGCGCCAGCACCCGGGAAGGGACAGTCTCCTCCCCGGGCTACACCTTC.

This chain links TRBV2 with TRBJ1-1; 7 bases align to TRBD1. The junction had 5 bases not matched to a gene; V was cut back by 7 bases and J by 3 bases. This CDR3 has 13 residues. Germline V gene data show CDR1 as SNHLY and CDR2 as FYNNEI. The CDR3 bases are TGTGCCAGCAATCGACAGGGTTACACTGAAGCTTTCTTT. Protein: CASNRQGYTEAFF. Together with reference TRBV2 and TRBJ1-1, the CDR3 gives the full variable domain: EPEVTQTPSHQVTQMGQEVILRCVPISNHLYFYWYRQILGQKVEFLVSFYNNEISEKSEIFDDQFSVERPDGSNFTLKIRSTKLEDSAMYFCASNRQGYTEAFFGQGTRLTVV.

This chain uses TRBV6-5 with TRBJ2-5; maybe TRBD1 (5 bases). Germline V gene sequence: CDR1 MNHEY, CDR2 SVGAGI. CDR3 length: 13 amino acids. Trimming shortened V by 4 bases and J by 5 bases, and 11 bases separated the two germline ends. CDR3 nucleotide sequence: TGTGCCAGCAGTTTCAATTACAGGGAGACCCAGTACTTC. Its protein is CASSFNYRETQYF.

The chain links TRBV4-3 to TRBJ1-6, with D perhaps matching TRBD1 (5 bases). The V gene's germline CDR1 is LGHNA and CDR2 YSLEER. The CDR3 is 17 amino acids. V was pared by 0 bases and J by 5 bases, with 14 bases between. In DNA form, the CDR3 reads TGCGCCAGCAGCCAAGAAGTGGTCAGGGTTGATAATTCACCCCTCCACTTT. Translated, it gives CASSQEVVRVDNSPLHF.

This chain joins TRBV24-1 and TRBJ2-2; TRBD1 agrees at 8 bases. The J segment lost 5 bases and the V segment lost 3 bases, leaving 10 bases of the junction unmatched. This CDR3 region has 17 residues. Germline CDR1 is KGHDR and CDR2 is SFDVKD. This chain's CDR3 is CATSDHNRGVRTGELFF. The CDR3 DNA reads TGTGCCACCAGTGATCACAACAGGGGGGTTAGGACCGGGGAGCTGTTTTTT.

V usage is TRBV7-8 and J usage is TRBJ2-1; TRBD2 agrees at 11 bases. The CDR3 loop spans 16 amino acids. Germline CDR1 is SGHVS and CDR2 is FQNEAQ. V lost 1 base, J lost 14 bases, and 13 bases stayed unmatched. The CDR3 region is CASSLGDSGGAVGKFF. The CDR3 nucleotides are TGTGCCAGCAGCTTAGGAGATAGCGGGGGGGCGGTTGGAAAGTTCTTC. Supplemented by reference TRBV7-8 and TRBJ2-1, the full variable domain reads GAGVSQSPRYKVAKRGQDVALRCDPISGHVSLFWYQQALGQGPEFLTYFQNEAQLDKSGLPSDRFFAERPEGSVSTLKIQRTQQEDSAVYLCASSLGDSGGAVGKFFGPGTRLTVL.